This TCR beta chain was recorded in a study of cytomegalovirus exposure and HLA in healthy donors. Comment on this clone: Its antigen is unidentified.

Study-wide findings and caveats: One cluster of highly shared sequence variants probably arose as a sequencing artifact. From TCR beta sequences, most subjects' HLA-A and HLA-B alleles were reportedly predicted accurately. Prior analysis indicated that the majority of TCR beta V segments exhibited productivity approximately 90% or approximately 30% of the time. The classifier reportedly diagnosed cytomegalovirus status with high sensitivity and specificity.

Vbeta (60) and Jbeta (13) primers were used in the PCR. The method was immunoSEQ multiplex PCR; TCRdb's version includes in-frame clones alone and lacks a portion of them. In the table there are fewer than 250,000 clones, 75% to 90% of which are singletons. Germline CDR1 is SGDLS and CDR2 is YYNGEE. This CDR3 has 16 amino acids. V dropped 3 bases and J dropped 2 bases, with 16 bases sitting between them. The sample comprised PBMCs. This receptor was obtained from a boy younger than 10 in good health and CMV-seronegative. The chain links TRBV9 to TRBJ2-3, with D possibly being TRBD2 (6 bases). The CDR3: CASSEDGSGDTDTQYF. The CDR3 DNA is TGTGCCAGCAGCGAGGACGGCTCGGGGGACACAGATACGCAGTATTTT.